The 13 T cell receptor beta chains reported below all come from one sample, sequenced in a study of PD-L1 blockade in urothelial cancer. Noted time point: pretreatment peripheral blood. The assay was immunoSEQ multiplex PCR, and TCRdb's table has in-frame clones only and misses some. The table has roughly 51,000 clones, 79% seen once. The sample here was PBMCs, taken around atezolizumab (anti-PD-L1) treatment. The receptors come from a man between 70 and 80 years old with urothelial cancer.

The rearrangement links TRBV4-2 to TRBJ1-4, with 8 bases identical to TRBD1. The CDR3 is made up of 14 amino acids. The J segment lost 10 bases and the V segment lost 0 bases, leaving 4 bases of the junction unmatched. The germline V gene has CDR1 LGHNA and CDR2 YNFKEQ. CDR3 residues: CASSQDRQGRKLFF. DNA for the CDR3: TGTGCCAGCAGCCAAGATCGACAGGGGAGAAAACTGTTTTTT.

This chain joins TRBV19 and TRBJ2-3; 9 bases are shared with TRBD1. After removal of 1 base from V and 4 bases from J, the junction contained 3 bases not matched to a gene. Germline loops: CDR1 LNHDA, CDR2 SQIVND (reference sequence). This CDR3 is 15 amino acids long. DNA of the CDR3: TGTGCCAGTAGTATAGGGACAGGGGTAGCAGATACGCAGTATTTT. Its protein product is CASSIGTGVADTQYF.

V and J are TRBV6-1 and TRBJ1-2; tentatively, D is TRBD1 (5 bases). The germline V gene encodes CDR1 MNHNS and CDR2 SASEGT. Deletions cut 1 base from V and 8 bases from J, with 8 bases between. The CDR3 consists of 12 residues. CDR3 in amino acids: CASSEGTTGYTF. The CDR3 region has the DNA TGTGCCAGCAGTGAAGGGACAACGGGCTACACCTTC.

In this sample, this clone turned up once. The chain carries TRBV6-6 and TRBJ2-7; 7 positions agree with TRBD1. CDR1 and CDR2 from the germline V gene are MNHNY and SVGAGI (reference sequence). V shed 7 bases and J 1 base; nucleotides not matched to a gene: 10. The CDR3 consists of 15 residues. The chain's CDR3 is CASIPSRDRSYEQYF. CDR3 in DNA: TGTGCCAGCATCCCTTCCCGGGACAGATCCTACGAGCAGTACTTC.

The chain carries TRBV7-9 and TRBJ2-1, with a weak D call TRBD1 (6 bases). Germline V gene data show CDR1 as SEHNR and CDR2 as FQNEAQ (reference sequence). The germline V and J ends were trimmed by 1 base and 5 bases, with 12 bases remaining between them. The CDR3 length is 15 residues. CDR3 protein: CASSLEGGKHNEQFF. The CDR3 nucleotides are TGTGCCAGCAGCTTAGAAGGGGGAAAGCACAATGAGCAGTTCTTC.

This clone was seen only a few times. V usage is TRBV14 and J usage is TRBJ2-7; 12 bases are a match to TRBD2. The length of the CDR3 is 16 residues. CDR1 SGHDN and CDR2 FVKESK come from the germline V gene. V was clipped by 4 bases and J by 4 bases; unmatched bases: 8. Here the CDR3 DNA reads TGTGCCAGCAGCCCCTGGACTAGCGGGGTGAGATACGAGCAGTACTTC. It translates to CASSPWTSGVRYEQYF.

The CDR3 loop is CATSRDRDRGQGGTEAFF. The DNA for the CDR3 is TGTGCCACCAGCAGAGATCGGGACAGGGGGCAGGGCGGCACTGAAGCTTTCTTT. The chain is built from TRBV15 and TRBJ1-1; 12 bases align to TRBD1. CDR1 is LNHNV, CDR2 YYDKDF, per germline (reference sequence). The CDR3 sequence is 18 residues long. The junction had 9 bases not matched to a gene; V was cut back by 0 bases and J by 4 bases.

This clone was counted a single time. One end of the junction does not line up with germline, which may come from a read error. The chain links TRBV7-7 to TRBJ2-1; TRBD2 might be the D (7 bases). In germline, CDR1 is SSHAT, CDR2 FNYEAQ (reference sequence). This CDR3 has 15 residues. CDR3 protein: CASSPGAGAPNEQFF. The CDR3 DNA sequence: TGTGCTAGCAGCCCGGGGGCGGGAGCGCCAAATGAGCAGTTCTTC.

This chain links TRBV10-1 with TRBJ2-2; TRBD2 might be the D (6 bases). This CDR3 has 16 residues. Trimming pared 1 base from V and 6 bases from J, leaving 15 bases between. The germline gives CDR1 WNHNN, CDR2 SYGVQD (reference sequence). The DNA of the CDR3 is TGCGCCAGCAGTGAGTACGCGGGATCGGTACCCGGGGAGCTGTTTTTT. The encoded protein is CASSEYAGSVPGELFF.

The chain uses TRBV28 and TRBJ1-2; D not certain. Germline CDR1 and CDR2: MDHEN and SYDVKM. This CDR3 contains 12 residues. Trimming pared 2 bases from V and 8 bases from J, leaving 9 bases between. The CDR3 reads CASSLPLEGYTF. The CDR3 nucleotides are TGTGCCAGCAGTTTACCCCTCGAGGGCTACACCTTC.

The chain combines TRBV30 with TRBJ1-1; D remains ambiguous. V was trimmed by 1 base and J by 4 bases, leaving 10 bases between them. Germline-derived CDR1 and CDR2 are GTSNPN and SVGIG (reference sequence). The CDR3 is 13 amino acids. CDR3 nucleotides: TGTGCCTGGAGTGCTTTGGCGGGCACTGAAGCTTTCTTT. It is translated as CAWSALAGTEAFF.

This chain uses TRBV5-1 with TRBJ1-5; 7 nucleotides line up with TRBD1. This CDR3 is built from 15 residues. J lost 7 bases, V lost 0 bases, and 7 bases had no gene match. Germline values: CDR1 SGHRS, CDR2 YFSETQ. Written as DNA, the CDR3 is TGCGCCAGCAGCTTGGCCGCAGGGGGTTTGCAGCCCCAGCATTTT. Translated, it gives CASSLAAGGLQPQHF.

The chain recombines TRBV5-1 with TRBJ2-1; 11 bases line up with TRBD2. CDR1 is SGHRS, CDR2 YFSETQ, per germline. Trimming cost V 0 bases and J 1 base; bases outside gene matches: 3. This CDR3 spans 17 amino acids. This CDR3 reads CASSLGLAGMSYNEQFF. The CDR3 region has the DNA TGCGCCAGCAGCTTGGGACTAGCGGGAATGTCCTACAATGAGCAGTTCTTC.